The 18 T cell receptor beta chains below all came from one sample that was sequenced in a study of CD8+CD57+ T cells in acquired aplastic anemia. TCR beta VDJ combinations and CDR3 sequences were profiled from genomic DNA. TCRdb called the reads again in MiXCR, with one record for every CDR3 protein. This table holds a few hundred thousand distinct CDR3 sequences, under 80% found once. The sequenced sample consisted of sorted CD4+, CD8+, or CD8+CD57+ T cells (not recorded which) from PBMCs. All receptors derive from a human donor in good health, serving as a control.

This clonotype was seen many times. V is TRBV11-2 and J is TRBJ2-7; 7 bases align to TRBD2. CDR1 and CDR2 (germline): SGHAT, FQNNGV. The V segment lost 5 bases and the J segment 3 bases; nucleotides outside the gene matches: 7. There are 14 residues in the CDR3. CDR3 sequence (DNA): TGTGCCAGCAGCGTACGCGGGGGAAGCTACGAGCAGTACTTC. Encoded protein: CASSVRGGSYEQYF.

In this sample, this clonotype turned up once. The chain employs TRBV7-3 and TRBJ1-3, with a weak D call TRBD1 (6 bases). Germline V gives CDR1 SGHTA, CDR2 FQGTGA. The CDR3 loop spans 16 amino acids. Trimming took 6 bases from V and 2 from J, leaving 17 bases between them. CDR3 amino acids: CASRDTGTGTGNTIYF. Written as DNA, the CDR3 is TGTGCCAGCAGAGACACGGGAACAGGGACTGGAAACACCATATATTTT. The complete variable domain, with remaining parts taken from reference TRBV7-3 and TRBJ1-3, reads GAGVSQTPSNKVTEKGKYVELRCDPISGHTALYWYRQSLGQGPEFLIYFQGTGAADDSGLPNDRFFAVRPEGSVSTLKIQRTERGDSAVYLCASRDTGTGTGNTIYFGEGSWLTVV.

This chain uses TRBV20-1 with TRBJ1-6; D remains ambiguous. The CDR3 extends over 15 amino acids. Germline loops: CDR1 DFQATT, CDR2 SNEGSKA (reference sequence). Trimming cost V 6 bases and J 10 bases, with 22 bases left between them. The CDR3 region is CSAVNMTREESPLHF. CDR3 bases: TGCAGTGCGGTAAACATGACAAGGGAGGAATCACCCCTCCACTTT.

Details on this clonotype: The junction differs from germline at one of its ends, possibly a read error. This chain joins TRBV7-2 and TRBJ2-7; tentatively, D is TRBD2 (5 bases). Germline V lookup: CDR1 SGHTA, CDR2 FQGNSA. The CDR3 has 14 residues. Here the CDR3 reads CASTPGRDYYEQYF. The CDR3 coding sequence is TGCGCCAGCACCCCTGGACGGGATTACTATGAGCAGTACTTC.

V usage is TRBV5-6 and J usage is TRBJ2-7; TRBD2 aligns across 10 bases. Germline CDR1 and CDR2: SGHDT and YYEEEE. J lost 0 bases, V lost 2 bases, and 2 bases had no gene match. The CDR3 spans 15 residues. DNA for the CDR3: TGTGCCAGCAGCTTTCAGCGGGGGGGCTCCTACGAGCAGTACTTC. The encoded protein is CASSFQRGGSYEQYF. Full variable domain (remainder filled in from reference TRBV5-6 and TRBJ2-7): DAGVTQSPTHLIKTRGQQVTLRCSPKSGHDTVSWYQQALGQGPQFIFQYYEEEERQRGNFPDRFSGHQFPNYSSELNVNALLLGDSALYLCASSFQRGGSYEQYFGPGTRLTVT.

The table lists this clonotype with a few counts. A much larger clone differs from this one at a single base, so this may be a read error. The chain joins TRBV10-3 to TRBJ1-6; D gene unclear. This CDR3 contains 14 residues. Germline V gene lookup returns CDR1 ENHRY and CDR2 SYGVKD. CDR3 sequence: CVSNNPGYNSPLHF. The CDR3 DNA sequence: TGTGTCAGCAATAACCCTGGCTATAATTCACCCCTCCACTTT.

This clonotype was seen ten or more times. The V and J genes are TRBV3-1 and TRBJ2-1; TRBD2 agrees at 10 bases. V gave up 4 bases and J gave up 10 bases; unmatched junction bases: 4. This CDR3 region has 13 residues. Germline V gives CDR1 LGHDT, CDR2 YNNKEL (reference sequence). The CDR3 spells CASSLLLAGEQFF. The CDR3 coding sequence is TGTGCCAGCAGCCTACTACTAGCGGGGGAGCAGTTCTTC.

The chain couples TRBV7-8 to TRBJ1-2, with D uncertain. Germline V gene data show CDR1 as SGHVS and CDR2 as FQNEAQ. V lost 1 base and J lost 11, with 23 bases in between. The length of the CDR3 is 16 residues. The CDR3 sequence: CASSLVPSGSSYEYTF. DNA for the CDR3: TGTGCCAGCAGCTTAGTTCCTAGCGGAAGCTCCTACGAGTACACCTTC.

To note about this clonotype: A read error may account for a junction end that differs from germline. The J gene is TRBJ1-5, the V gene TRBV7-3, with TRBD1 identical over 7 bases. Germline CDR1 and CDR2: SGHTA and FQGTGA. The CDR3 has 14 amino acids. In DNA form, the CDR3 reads TGTGCCAGCACCGATACAGGGGCAAAACAGCCCGATCCTTTT. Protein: CASTDTGAKQPDPF.

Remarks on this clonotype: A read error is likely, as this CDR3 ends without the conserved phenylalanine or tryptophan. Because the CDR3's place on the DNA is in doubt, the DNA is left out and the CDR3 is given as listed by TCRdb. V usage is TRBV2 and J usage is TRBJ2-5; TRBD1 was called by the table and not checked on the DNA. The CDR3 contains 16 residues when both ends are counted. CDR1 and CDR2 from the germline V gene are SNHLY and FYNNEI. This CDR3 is CASSRETGGAQYFGPG.

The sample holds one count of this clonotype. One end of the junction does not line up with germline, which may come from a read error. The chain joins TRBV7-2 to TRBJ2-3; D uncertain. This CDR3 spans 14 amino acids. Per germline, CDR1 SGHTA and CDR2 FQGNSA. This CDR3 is CASSPGTGTDTQQF. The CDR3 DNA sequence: TGTGCCAGCAGCCCTGGAACGGGCACAGATACGCAGCAGTTT.

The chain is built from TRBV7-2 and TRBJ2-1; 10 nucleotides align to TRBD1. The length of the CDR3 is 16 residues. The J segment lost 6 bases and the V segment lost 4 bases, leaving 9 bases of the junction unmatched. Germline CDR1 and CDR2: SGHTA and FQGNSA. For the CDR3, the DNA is TGTGCCAGCAGCTCTTGGACAGGGGGTATAGGCAATGAGCAGTTCTTC. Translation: CASSSWTGGIGNEQFF.

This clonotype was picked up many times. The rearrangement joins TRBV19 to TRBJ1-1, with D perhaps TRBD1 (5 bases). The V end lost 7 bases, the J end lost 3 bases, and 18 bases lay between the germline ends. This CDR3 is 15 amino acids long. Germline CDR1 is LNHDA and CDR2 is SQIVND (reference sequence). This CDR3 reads CASTRADSGDTEAFF. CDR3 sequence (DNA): TGTGCCAGTACCCGAGCAGACAGCGGAGACACTGAAGCTTTCTTT.

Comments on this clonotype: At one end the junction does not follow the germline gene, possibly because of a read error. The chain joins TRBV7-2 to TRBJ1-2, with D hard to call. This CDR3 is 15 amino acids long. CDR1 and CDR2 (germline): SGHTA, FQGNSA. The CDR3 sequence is CASSLAAGQQSAPTF. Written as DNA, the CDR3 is TGTGCCAGCAGCCTAGCAGCGGGCCAACAATCAGCCCCAACCTTC.

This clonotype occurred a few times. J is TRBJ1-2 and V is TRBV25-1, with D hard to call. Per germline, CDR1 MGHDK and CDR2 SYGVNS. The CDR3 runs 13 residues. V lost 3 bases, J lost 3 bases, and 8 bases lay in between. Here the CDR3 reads CASSDPWDYGYTF. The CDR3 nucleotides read TGTGCCAGCAGTGATCCTTGGGACTATGGCTACACCTTC.

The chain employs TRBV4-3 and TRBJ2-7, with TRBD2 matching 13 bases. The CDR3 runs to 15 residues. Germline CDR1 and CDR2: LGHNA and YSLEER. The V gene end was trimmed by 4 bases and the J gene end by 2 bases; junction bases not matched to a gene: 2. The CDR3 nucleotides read TGCGCCAGCAGCCTTGGGACTAGCGGGACCTACGAGCAGTACTTC. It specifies CASSLGTSGTYEQYF.

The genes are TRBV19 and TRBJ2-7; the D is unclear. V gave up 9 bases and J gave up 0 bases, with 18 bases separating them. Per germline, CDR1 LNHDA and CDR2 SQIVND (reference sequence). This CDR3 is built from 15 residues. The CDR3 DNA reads TGTGCCAGCAGAACCAGCTCGGGTTCCTCCTACGAGCAGTACTTC. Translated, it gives CASRTSSGSSYEQYF.

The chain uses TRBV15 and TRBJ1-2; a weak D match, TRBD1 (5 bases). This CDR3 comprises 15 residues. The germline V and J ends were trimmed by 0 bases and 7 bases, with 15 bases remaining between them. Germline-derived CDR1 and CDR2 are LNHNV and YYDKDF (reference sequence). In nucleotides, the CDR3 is TGTGCCACCAGCAGAGATGGTTCTCCAGGGTCTGGCTACACCTTC. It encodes CATSRDGSPGSGYTF.